The 18 T cell receptor beta chains in this list originate from one sample, sequenced in a study of cytomegalovirus exposure and HLA in healthy donors. 60 Vbeta and 13 Jbeta primers were used in PCR. The data were produced by immunoSEQ multiplex PCR, yet TCRdb's version contains in-frame clones alone and is incomplete. The data hold about 160,000 clones, with about four fifths observed a single time. Sequencing was carried out using PBMCs. The receptor source for this set is a girl between 10 and 17 years old in good health and CMV-seropositive.

This chain uses TRBV5-1 with TRBJ2-5, with 12 bases lining up with TRBD1. With 4 bases clipped from V and 5 bases from J, the junction kept 6 bases outside the gene matches. Germline CDR1 reads SGHRS; CDR2 reads YFSETQ. CDR3 length: 15 residues. CDR3 bases: TGCGCCAGCAGCATCGGGACAGGGGGCAGGGAGACCCAGTACTTC. It codes for CASSIGTGGRETQYF. Drawing the rest from reference TRBV5-1 and TRBJ2-5, the complete variable domain is KAGVTQTPRYLIKTRGQQVTLSCSPISGHRSVSWYQQTPGQGLQFLFEYFSETQRNKGNFPGRFSGRQFSNSRSEMNVSTLELGDSALYLCASSIGTGGRETQYFGPGTRLLVL.

The rearrangement uses TRBV5-4 and TRBJ2-1; weak D call: TRBD1 (6 bases). V gave up 4 bases and J gave up 0 bases, with 14 bases separating them. CDR3 size: 16 residues. The germline gives CDR1 SGHNT, CDR2 YYREEE (reference sequence). Here the CDR3 DNA reads TGTGCCAGCAGCACCCTAACAGGGAACTCCTACAATGAGCAGTTCTTC. Amino acids: CASSTLTGNSYNEQFF.

DNA for the CDR3: TGTGCCAGCAGCGCGGGACAGCGGAACACTGAAGCTTTCTTT. Translation: CASSAGQRNTEAFF. The rearrangement joins TRBV5-4 to TRBJ1-1; TRBD1 matches 7 bases. After removal of 4 bases from V and 1 base from J, the junction contained 4 bases not matched to a gene. Germline V gives CDR1 SGHNT, CDR2 YYREEE (reference sequence). The CDR3 length is 14 residues.

This clone was seen just once. The chain is built from TRBV19 and TRBJ1-1; unclear D gene. V shed 8 bases and J shed 4 bases, with 20 bases lying between them. This CDR3 is 15 amino acids long. Germline V gene data show CDR1 as LNHDA and CDR2 as SQIVND (reference sequence). The CDR3 protein is CASRSVWLRSTEAFF. The CDR3 region has the DNA TGTGCCAGTCGAAGCGTCTGGTTAAGGAGCACTGAAGCTTTCTTT.

This clone was counted a few times. The rearrangement joins TRBV29-1 to TRBJ2-3, with TRBD2 as a possible D gene (5 bases). Germline CDR1 and CDR2: SQVTM and ANQGSEA. V lost 6 bases and J lost 4, with 20 bases in between. This CDR3 has 15 residues. The CDR3 protein is CSVRLLDKVADTQYF. For the CDR3, the DNA is TGCAGCGTCCGATTACTAGATAAGGTAGCAGATACGCAGTATTTT.

For the CDR3, the DNA is TGTGCCAGCAGCCAAGGTCGACTAGCGGGAGGAGAGACCCAGTACTTC. Protein product: CASSQGRLAGGETQYF. The chain joins TRBV14 to TRBJ2-5; 13 nucleotides line up with TRBD2. The CDR3 has 16 amino acids. The V segment lost 1 base and the J segment 4 bases; nucleotides outside the gene matches: 3. Germline CDR1 reads SGHDN; CDR2 reads FVKESK.

The rearrangement links TRBV5-4 to TRBJ2-3; 11 bases align to TRBD2. Per the germline V gene, CDR1 is SGHNT and CDR2 is YYREEE (reference sequence). This CDR3 spans 16 amino acids. The trim removed 5 bases at V and 2 bases at J, leaving 7 bases unmatched. As DNA, the CDR3 is TGTGCCAGCAGTCCCGGGACTAGCGGAAACACAGATACGCAGTATTTT. This gives the protein CASSPGTSGNTDTQYF.

V usage is TRBV27 and J usage is TRBJ1-2; TRBD1 aligns across 8 bases. The CDR3 consists of 14 residues. Germline values: CDR1 MNHEY, CDR2 SMNVEV (reference sequence). With 5 bases clipped from V and 2 bases from J, the junction kept 4 bases outside the gene matches. CDR3: CASSDRGYNYGYTF. CDR3 nucleotide sequence: TGTGCCAGCAGTGACAGGGGCTACAACTATGGCTACACCTTC.

Points on this clone: Within the sample, other DNA sequences also encode this same CDR3. This rearrangement joins TRBV29-1 to TRBJ2-7; TRBD1 agrees at 10 bases. Germline V CDR1 and CDR2: SQVTM, ANQGSEA. The J segment lost 6 bases and the V segment lost 4 bases, leaving 6 bases of the junction unmatched. This CDR3 is built from 13 residues. The CDR3, as DNA: TGCAGCGTTGGAGGACAGGGGGTGGTCGAGCAGTACTTC. Amino acid sequence: CSVGGQGVVEQYF.

The genes are TRBV7-2 and TRBJ2-7; 9 nucleotides line up with TRBD1. This CDR3 contains 15 residues. Per the germline V gene, CDR1 is SGHTA and CDR2 is FQGNSA. The V segment lost 2 bases and the J segment 5 bases; nucleotides outside the gene matches: 7. This chain's CDR3 is CASSLNGQGYDEQYF. Written as DNA, the CDR3 is TGTGCCAGCAGCTTAAACGGACAGGGGTACGACGAGCAGTACTTC.

The chain uses TRBV28 and TRBJ1-2; TRBD1 aligns across 8 bases. Losses at the gene ends were 3 bases for V and 6 bases for J; bases not matched to a gene: 6. Germline CDR1 is MDHEN and CDR2 is SYDVKM. CDR3 length equals 14 residues. CDR3 amino acids: CASSFQGALDGYTF. The CDR3 DNA follows: TGTGCCAGCAGTTTCCAGGGGGCGCTCGATGGCTACACCTTC.

The chain recombines TRBV28 with TRBJ2-7; D is unresolved. The germline V and J ends were trimmed by 4 bases and 6 bases, with 13 bases remaining between them. This CDR3 contains 13 residues. Germline V gene data show CDR1 as MDHEN and CDR2 as SYDVKM. The CDR3 DNA is TGTGCCAGCAGTTCGATATCCCGAGGCGAGCAGTACTTC. Translating it yields CASSSISRGEQYF.

CDR3 amino acids: CASSFRGKKRTGELFF. The CDR3 DNA reads TGCGCCAGCAGCTTCCGGGGTAAAAAACGCACCGGGGAGCTGTTTTTT. The rearrangement uses TRBV5-1 and TRBJ2-2; possible D gene TRBD2, 5 bases. This CDR3 is 16 amino acids long. CDR1 and CDR2 from the germline V gene are SGHRS and YFSETQ. Trimming took 2 bases from V and 4 from J, leaving 15 bases between them.

J is TRBJ2-5 and V is TRBV30; weak D call: TRBD1 (5 bases). Germline assignment: CDR1 GTSNPN and CDR2 SVGIG (reference sequence). Trimming took off 5 bases at V and 5 bases at J, with 9 bases between the two ends. The CDR3 has 11 residues. The CDR3 DNA reads as TGTGCCTGGGCAAACAGGGAGACCCAGTACTTC. Translating it yields CAWANRETQYF.

As for this clone: Other DNA sequences in this specimen translate into the identical CDR3. The chain combines TRBV20-1 with TRBJ1-2; unclear D gene. Germline lookup yields CDR1 DFQATT and CDR2 SNEGSKA (reference sequence). The germline V and J ends were trimmed by 5 bases and 7 bases, with 5 bases remaining between them. CDR3 length: 9 residues. The CDR3 spells CSAPGGYTF. The CDR3 DNA is TGCAGTGCTCCCGGTGGCTACACCTTC.

This clone has only one observation. The chain combines TRBV5-4 with TRBJ1-1; tentative D call: TRBD1 (5 bases). CDR3 length: 15 amino acids. V gave up 0 bases and J gave up 4 bases, with 13 bases separating them. Germline CDR1 and CDR2: SGHNT and YYREEE (reference sequence). The CDR3 protein is CASSLDPGKSTEAFF. The CDR3 DNA reads as TGTGCCAGCAGCTTGGACCCAGGGAAGTCCACTGAAGCTTTCTTT.

The chain has TRBV19 and TRBJ1-1; unclear D gene. Germline CDR1 and CDR2: LNHDA and SQIVND (reference sequence). V was shortened by 10 bases and J by 3 bases, with 21 bases between the two germline ends. The CDR3 runs 15 residues. CDR3 region: CATLGDLFGYTEAFF. DNA of the CDR3: TGTGCCACCCTGGGCGACCTGTTCGGTTACACTGAAGCTTTCTTT.

This chain links TRBV2 with TRBJ1-5; 7 bases map to TRBD1. Germline V gene lookup returns CDR1 SNHLY and CDR2 FYNNEI. This CDR3 spans 15 amino acids. V was pared by 3 bases and J by 3 bases, with 5 bases of the junction left unmatched. The CDR3 spells CASSDPDRDNQPQHF. CDR3 coding DNA: TGTGCCAGCAGTGATCCCGACAGGGACAATCAGCCCCAGCATTTT.